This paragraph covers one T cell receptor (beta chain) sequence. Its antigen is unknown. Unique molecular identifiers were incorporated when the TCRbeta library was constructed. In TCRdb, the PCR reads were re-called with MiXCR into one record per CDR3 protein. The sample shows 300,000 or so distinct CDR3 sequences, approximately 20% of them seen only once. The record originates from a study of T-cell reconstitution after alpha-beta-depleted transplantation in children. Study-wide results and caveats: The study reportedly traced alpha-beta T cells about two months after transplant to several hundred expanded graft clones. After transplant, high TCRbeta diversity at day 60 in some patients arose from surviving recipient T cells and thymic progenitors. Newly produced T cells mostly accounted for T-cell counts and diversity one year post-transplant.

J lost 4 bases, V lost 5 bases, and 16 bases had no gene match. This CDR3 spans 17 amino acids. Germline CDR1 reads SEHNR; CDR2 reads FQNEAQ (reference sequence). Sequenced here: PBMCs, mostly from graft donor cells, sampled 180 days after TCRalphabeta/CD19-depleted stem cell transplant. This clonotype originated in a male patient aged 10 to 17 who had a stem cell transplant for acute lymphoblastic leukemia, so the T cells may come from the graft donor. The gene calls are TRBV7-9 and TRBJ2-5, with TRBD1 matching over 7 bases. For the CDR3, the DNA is TGTGCCAGCAGCCCCGCAAGGGCAGGGGGAGTGAGAGAGACCCAGTACTTC. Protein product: CASSPARAGGVRETQYF.